A single sample is the source of the 5 T cell receptor beta chains below, sequenced in a study of T cell responses to AZD1222 COVID-19 vaccine. TCRdb's copy holds only in-frame clones and misses some; the assay was immunoSEQ multiplex PCR. The sample holds 110,000 to 150,000 clones, roughly 93% seen once. The sample was peripheral blood, taken on day 0 of AZD1222 vaccination. These receptors originate from an adult in good health.

The rearrangement joins TRBV5-1 to TRBJ2-7, with D possibly being TRBD2 (5 bases). The germline gives CDR1 SGHRS, CDR2 YFSETQ. V was clipped by 1 base and J by 0 bases, with 8 bases between them. The CDR3 is 14 residues long. In DNA form, the CDR3 reads TGCGCCAGCAGCTTGTTTGGGAGCTCCTACGAGCAGTACTTC. This codes for CASSLFGSSYEQYF.

V is TRBV10-1 and J is TRBJ1-4; the D is unclear. The CDR3 totals 13 residues. Germline V gives CDR1 WNHNN, CDR2 SYGVQD (reference sequence). Between the trimmed V and J ends, which lost 5 bases and 7 bases, there was a span of 11 bases. The CDR3 is CASSYWYFEKLFF. The CDR3 coding sequence is TGCGCCAGCAGTTACTGGTATTTTGAAAAACTGTTTTTT.

V is TRBV11-1 and J is TRBJ2-7, with D hard to call. The CDR3 is 12 residues long. Germline V lookup: CDR1 SGHAT, CDR2 FQDESV (reference sequence). The V end was cut by 6 bases, the J end by 4 bases, with 10 bases between. In nucleotides, the CDR3 is TGTGCCAGCAGTCTTAATCAGTACGAGCAGTACTTC. Translating it yields CASSLNQYEQYF.

This chain connects TRBV9 to TRBJ1-3; TRBD1 is a possible D gene (6 bases). From germline, CDR1 is SGDLS and CDR2 YYNGEE. Trimming stripped 2 bases from V and 5 bases from J, with 11 bases between. This CDR3 is built from 14 residues. Here the CDR3 reads CASSVGGLRNTIYF. As DNA, the CDR3 is TGTGCCAGCAGCGTTGGGGGGCTCAGAAACACCATATATTTT.

This clone was found once. The chain is built from TRBV5-5 and TRBJ1-2; 10 bases align to TRBD1. Germline CDR1 SGHKS, CDR2 YYEKEE (reference sequence). The CDR3 runs to 17 residues. V shed 4 bases, J shed 4 bases, and the junction held 13 bases outside the gene matches. CDR3 sequence (DNA): TGTGCCAGCAGCGTGAGGGACAGGGGCACTTCCTTCTATGGCTACACCTTC. It is translated as CASSVRDRGTSFYGYTF.